A single sample gave rise to the 17 T cell receptor beta chains below, sequenced in a study of CD8 T cells in ankylosing spondylitis. TCRdb reprocessed the 5' RACE reads via MiXCR and lists one record per CDR3 protein. The sample holds more than 150,000 distinct CDR3 sequences; around a sixth are singletons and the top ten take 4.3%. Specimen: blood, either unsorted or a sorted T cell fraction (not recorded which). The source is a male donor under 30 with ankylosing spondylitis or in good health (not recorded which).

J is TRBJ2-7 and V is TRBV4-3, with TRBD1 as a possible D gene (5 bases). Trimming took 0 bases from V and 4 from J, leaving 13 bases between them. CDR1 is LGHNA and CDR2 is YSLEER in the germline V gene. The CDR3 runs to 15 residues. The CDR3 DNA reads as TGCGCCAGCAGCCAAGATTCAGGGCTCCCTTACGAGCAGTACTTC. This sequence encodes CASSQDSGLPYEQYF.

This clonotype was observed many times. The chain carries TRBV5-1 and TRBJ1-4; tentatively, D is TRBD1 (6 bases). Trimming shortened V by 3 bases and J by 8 bases, and 14 bases separated the two germline ends. The CDR3 spans 14 residues. Looked up from germline, CDR1 is SGHRS and CDR2 is YFSETQ. CDR3 in amino acids: CASSSGQTGEKLFF. The CDR3 DNA reads TGCGCCAGCAGCTCTGGACAGACCGGGGAAAAACTGTTTTTT.

This clonotype was recorded only once. This chain uses TRBV6-5 with TRBJ2-5; D is perhaps TRBD1 (5 bases). CDR1 is MNHEY, CDR2 SVGAGI, per germline. The CDR3 runs 14 residues. Trimming left V 6 bases short and J 5 bases short, with 16 bases between. This chain's CDR3 is CASRDTLRDETQYF. CDR3 nucleotides: TGTGCCAGCAGGGACACCCTCAGGGATGAGACCCAGTACTTC.

This clonotype has a count of ten or more. The chain links TRBV7-6 to TRBJ2-1; no firm D call. Germline V gene sequence: CDR1 SGHVS, CDR2 FNYEAQ. The V gene lost 5 bases and the J gene lost 4 bases, with 9 bases spanning the gap. There are 13 residues in the CDR3. DNA of the CDR3: TGTGCCAGCAGCCTACTGGAATACAATGAGCAGTTCTTC. Protein product: CASSLLEYNEQFF.

This clonotype was seen a few times. This chain connects TRBV11-2 to TRBJ2-1; D ambiguous. The CDR3 is 11 residues long. Germline CDR1 reads SGHAT; CDR2 reads FQNNGV. V was cut by 0 bases and J by 9 bases, with 3 bases left in between. CDR3 in amino acids: CASSLEIEQFF. DNA of the CDR3: TGTGCCAGCAGCTTAGAGATTGAGCAGTTCTTC.

The V and J genes are TRBV29-1 and TRBJ1-2; 7 nucleotides agree with TRBD1. The V and J ends lost 7 bases and 3 bases, in that order; junction bases with no gene match: 8. The CDR3 contains 13 residues. Germline CDR1 and CDR2: SQVTM and ANQGSEA. The CDR3 DNA follows: TGCAGCGAGACCAGACAGGGTGACTATGGCTACACCTTC. It yields the protein CSETRQGDYGYTF.

The chain couples TRBV29-1 to TRBJ2-1; TRBD2 might be the D (5 bases). The CDR3 spans 15 residues. Germline V gene data show CDR1 as SQVTM and CDR2 as ANQGSEA. V was trimmed by 2 bases and J by 0 bases, leaving 11 bases between them. The chain's CDR3 is CSVEIGSSSYNEQFF. CDR3 coding DNA: TGCAGCGTTGAAATAGGGAGTAGCTCCTACAATGAGCAGTTCTTC.

This clonotype has at least ten counts. The chain recombines TRBV7-9 with TRBJ2-1; D is perhaps TRBD2 (5 bases). The germline gives CDR1 SEHNR, CDR2 FQNEAQ (reference sequence). Trimming removed 4 bases from V and 9 bases from J, with 13 bases in between. The CDR3 covers 13 residues. CDR3 loop: CASSSATSLEQFF. Written as DNA, the CDR3 is TGTGCCAGCAGCTCCGCAACTAGTCTTGAGCAGTTCTTC.

This clonotype was counted many times. The rearrangement uses TRBV18 and TRBJ2-5; D is ambiguous. Germline V gene sequence: CDR1 KGHSH, CDR2 LQKENI. This CDR3 contains 12 residues. V lost 8 bases and J 0 bases, leaving 7 bases between the germline ends. CDR3 sequence: CASSPNQETQYF. CDR3 in DNA: TGTGCCAGCAGCCCCAACCAAGAGACCCAGTACTTC.

CDR3 DNA: TGTGCCAGCAGTTTATCTGGAGGCGTTGAGACCCAGTACTTC. It specifies CASSLSGGVETQYF. This chain links TRBV12-3 or TRBV12-4 with TRBJ2-5; the D gene is possibly TRBD2 (5 bases). V was clipped by 2 bases and J by 5 bases, with 12 bases between them. This CDR3 comprises 14 residues.

This clonotype was found many times. V and J are TRBV20-1 and TRBJ2-7; D is uncertain. Trimming pared 1 base from V and 4 bases from J, leaving 11 bases between. Germline V CDR1 and CDR2: DFQATT, SNEGSKA (reference sequence). The CDR3 length is 13 residues. CDR3 nucleotide sequence: TGCAGTGCTAGAGTGAGGCCTCCATACGAGCAGTACGTC. As protein: CSARVRPPYEQYV.

This clonotype has ten or more counts. V is TRBV6-2 or TRBV6-3 and J is TRBJ1-2; 10 nucleotides align to TRBD1. There are 14 residues in the CDR3. CDR1 and CDR2 from the germline V gene are MNHEY and SVGEGT. Trimming cost V 2 bases and J 8 bases; bases outside gene matches: 5. The CDR3 here is CASSYRDRGEGYTF. Here the CDR3 DNA reads TGTGCCAGCAGTTACCGGGACAGGGGAGAAGGCTACACCTTC.

This clonotype was seen many times. V is TRBV20-1 and J is TRBJ2-1, with D perhaps matching TRBD1 or TRBD2 (5 bases each). The ends were cut back, 8 bases at V and 5 bases at J, with 16 bases in the middle. This CDR3 is built from 13 residues. In germline, CDR1 is DFQATT, CDR2 SNEGSKA (reference sequence). The CDR3 here is CSTRGTRDNEQFF. CDR3 nucleotide sequence: TGCAGTACGCGTGGGACGAGGGACAATGAGCAGTTCTTC.

This clonotype was observed once. The chain joins TRBV20-1 to TRBJ2-1, with 8 bases matching TRBD2. Germline values: CDR1 DFQATT, CDR2 SNEGSKA (reference sequence). The CDR3 totals 15 residues. V lost 6 bases and J lost 1; bases outside the gene matches: 8. This CDR3 reads CSAHLSGSSYNEQFF. CDR3 DNA sequence: TGCAGTGCACACCTCAGCGGGAGTTCCTACAATGAGCAGTTCTTC.

This rearrangement joins TRBV29-1 to TRBJ2-1, with D unresolved. With 7 bases removed from V and 8 bases from J, the gap between germline ends came to 12 bases. The CDR3 is 11 residues long. CDR1 SQVTM and CDR2 ANQGSEA come from the germline V gene. CDR3 loop: CSAPDEHEQFF. For the CDR3, the DNA is TGCAGCGCCCCGGACGAACATGAGCAGTTCTTC.

This clonotype has just a few counts. The chain combines TRBV29-1 with TRBJ2-7; D is undetermined. The V gene's germline CDR1 is SQVTM and CDR2 ANQGSEA. The CDR3 runs to 11 residues. The CDR3 loop is CRGSPHCEQYV. The DNA for the CDR3 is TGCCGAGGCAGTCCCCATTGCGAGCAGTACGTC.

This clonotype showed up just a few times. This chain joins TRBV12-3 or TRBV12-4 and TRBJ2-6; no reliable D call. This CDR3 is 16 amino acids long. Trimming pared 7 bases from V and 0 bases from J, leaving 13 bases between. The CDR3 sequence: CASNPPTRSGANVLTF. CDR3 DNA sequence: TGTGCCAGCAACCCTCCGACCCGCTCTGGGGCCAACGTCCTGACTTTC.